This T cell receptor beta chain is from a study of blood T cells in healthy people across ages. The authors ran a second PCR of roughly 6 to 12 cycles using a sample-barcoded 5' primer and a J-beta primer mix. TCRdb re-analysed the 5' RACE reads in MiXCR, keeping a single row per CDR3 protein. The table lists 650,000 to 800,000 distinct CDR3 sequences, around 52% of them singletons, with approximately 15% in the top ten. Losses at the gene ends were 0 bases for V and 2 bases for J; bases not matched to a gene: 8. The CDR3 spans 18 residues. Germline V lookup: CDR1 SGHVS, CDR2 FQNEAQ. Sequencing was done on a sample of blood. The TCR originated in a woman older than 75 in good health. The chain recombines TRBV7-8 with TRBJ2-3, with 10 nucleotides matching TRBD2. The CDR3 nucleotides are TGTGCCAGCAGCTTAGCACTAGCGGGACCACCAATCACAGATACGCAGTATTTT. This sequence encodes CASSLALAGPPITDTQYF.